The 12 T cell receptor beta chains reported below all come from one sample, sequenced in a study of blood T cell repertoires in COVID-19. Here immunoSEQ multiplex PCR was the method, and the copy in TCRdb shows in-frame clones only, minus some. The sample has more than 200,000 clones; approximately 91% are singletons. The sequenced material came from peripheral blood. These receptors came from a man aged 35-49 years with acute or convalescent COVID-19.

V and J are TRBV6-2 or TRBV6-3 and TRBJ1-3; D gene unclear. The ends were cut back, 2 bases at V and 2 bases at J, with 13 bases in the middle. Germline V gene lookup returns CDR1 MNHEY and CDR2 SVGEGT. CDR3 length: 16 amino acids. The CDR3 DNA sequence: TGTGCCAGCAGTTACGGCGGGCCAGCTACTGGAAACACCATATATTTT. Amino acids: CASSYGGPATGNTIYF.

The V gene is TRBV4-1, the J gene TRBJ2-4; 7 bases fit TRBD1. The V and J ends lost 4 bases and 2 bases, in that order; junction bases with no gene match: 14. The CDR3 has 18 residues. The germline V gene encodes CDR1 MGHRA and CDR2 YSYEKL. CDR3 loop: CASSPRPGTERSKNIQYF. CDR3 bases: TGCGCCAGCAGCCCGAGGCCCGGGACAGAGAGGTCCAAAAACATTCAGTACTTC.

The CDR3 loop reads CASSLSNSLLEQYF. The CDR3 DNA reads as TGTGCCAGCAGTTTATCGAACTCCCTCCTCGAGCAGTACTTC. This chain connects TRBV27 to TRBJ2-7; D is undetermined. The CDR3 covers 14 residues. V lost 0 bases to trimming and J lost 6 bases, with 12 bases between them. Per the germline V gene, CDR1 is MNHEY and CDR2 is SMNVEV (reference sequence).

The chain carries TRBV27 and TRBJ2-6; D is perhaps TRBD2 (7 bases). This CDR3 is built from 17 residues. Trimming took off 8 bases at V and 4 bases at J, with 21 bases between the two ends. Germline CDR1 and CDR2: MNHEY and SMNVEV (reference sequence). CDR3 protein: CASWGGAGLSGANVLTF. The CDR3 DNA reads TGTGCCAGCTGGGGGGGGGCAGGGCTTTCCGGGGCCAACGTCCTGACTTTC. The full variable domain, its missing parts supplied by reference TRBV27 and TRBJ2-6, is EAQVTQNPRYLITVTGKKLTVTCSQNMNHEYMSWYRQDPGLGLRQIYYSMNVEVTDKGDVPEGYKVSRKEKRNFPLILESPSPNQTSLYFCASWGGAGLSGANVLTFGAGSRLTVL.

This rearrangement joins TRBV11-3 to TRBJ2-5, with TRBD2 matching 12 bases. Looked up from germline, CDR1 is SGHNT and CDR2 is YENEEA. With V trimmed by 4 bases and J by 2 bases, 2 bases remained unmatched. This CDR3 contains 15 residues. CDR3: CASSSSGRGQETQYF. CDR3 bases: TGTGCCAGCAGCTCTAGCGGGAGGGGACAAGAGACCCAGTACTTC. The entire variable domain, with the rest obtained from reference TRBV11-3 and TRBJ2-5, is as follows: EAGVVQSPRYKIIEKKQPVAFWCNPISGHNTLYWYLQNLGQGPELLIRYENEEAVDDSQLPKDRFSAERLKGVDSTLKIQPAELGDSAVYLCASSSSGRGQETQYFGPGTRLLVL.

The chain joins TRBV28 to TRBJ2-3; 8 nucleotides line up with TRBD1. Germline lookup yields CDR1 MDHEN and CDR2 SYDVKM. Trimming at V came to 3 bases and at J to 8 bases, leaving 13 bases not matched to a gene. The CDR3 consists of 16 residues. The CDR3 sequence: CASSFPPTGALGTQYF. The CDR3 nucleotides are TGTGCCAGCAGTTTTCCCCCGACAGGGGCTCTAGGTACGCAGTATTTT.

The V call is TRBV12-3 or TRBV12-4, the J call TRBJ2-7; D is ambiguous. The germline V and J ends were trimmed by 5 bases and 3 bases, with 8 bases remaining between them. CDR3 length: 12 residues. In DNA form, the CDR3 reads TGTGCCAGCAGTCCCACTTACTACGAGCAGTACTTC. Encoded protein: CASSPTYYEQYF.

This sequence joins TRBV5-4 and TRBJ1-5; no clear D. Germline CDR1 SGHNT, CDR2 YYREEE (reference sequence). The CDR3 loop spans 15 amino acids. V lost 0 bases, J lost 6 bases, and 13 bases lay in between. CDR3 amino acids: CASSLAPGEGQPQHF. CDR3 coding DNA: TGTGCCAGCAGCTTGGCCCCCGGGGAGGGTCAGCCCCAGCATTTT.

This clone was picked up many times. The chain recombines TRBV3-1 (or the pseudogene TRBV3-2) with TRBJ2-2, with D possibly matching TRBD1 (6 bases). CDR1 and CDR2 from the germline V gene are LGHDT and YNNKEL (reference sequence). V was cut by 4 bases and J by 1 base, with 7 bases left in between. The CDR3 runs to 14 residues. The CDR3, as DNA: TGTGCCAGCAGCCCACAGGGGAACACCGGGGAGCTGTTTTTT. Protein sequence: CASSPQGNTGELFF.

The CDR3 DNA sequence: TGTGCCAGTAGTTACGGGACAGGGTCAAGAGAGACCCAGTACTTC. This translates into CASSYGTGSRETQYF. The chain is built from TRBV19 and TRBJ2-5, with 9 bases fitting TRBD1. The CDR3 totals 15 residues. Germline V gene sequence: CDR1 LNHDA, CDR2 SQIVND (reference sequence). V shed 5 bases and J 4 bases; nucleotides not matched to a gene: 8. The full variable domain, completed using reference TRBV19 and TRBJ2-5, is DGGITQSPKYLFRKEGQNVTLSCEQNLNHDAMYWYRQDPGQGLRLIYYSQIVNDFQKGDIAEGYSVSREKKESFPLTVTSAQKNPTAFYLCASSYGTGSRETQYFGPGTRLLVL.

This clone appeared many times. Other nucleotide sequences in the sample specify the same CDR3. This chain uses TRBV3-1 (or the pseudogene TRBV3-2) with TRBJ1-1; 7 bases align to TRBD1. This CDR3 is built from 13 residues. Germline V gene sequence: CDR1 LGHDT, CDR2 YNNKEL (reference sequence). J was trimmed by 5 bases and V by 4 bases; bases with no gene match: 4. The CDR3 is CASSPGTATEAFF. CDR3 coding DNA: TGTGCCAGCAGCCCGGGGACAGCTACTGAAGCTTTCTTT.

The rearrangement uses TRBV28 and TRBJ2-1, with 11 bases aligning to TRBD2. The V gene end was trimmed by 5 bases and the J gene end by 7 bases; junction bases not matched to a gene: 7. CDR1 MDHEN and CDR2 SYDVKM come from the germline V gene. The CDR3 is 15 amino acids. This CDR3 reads CASSQLAGVANEQFF. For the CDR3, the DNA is TGTGCCAGCAGTCAACTAGCGGGAGTTGCAAATGAGCAGTTCTTC.